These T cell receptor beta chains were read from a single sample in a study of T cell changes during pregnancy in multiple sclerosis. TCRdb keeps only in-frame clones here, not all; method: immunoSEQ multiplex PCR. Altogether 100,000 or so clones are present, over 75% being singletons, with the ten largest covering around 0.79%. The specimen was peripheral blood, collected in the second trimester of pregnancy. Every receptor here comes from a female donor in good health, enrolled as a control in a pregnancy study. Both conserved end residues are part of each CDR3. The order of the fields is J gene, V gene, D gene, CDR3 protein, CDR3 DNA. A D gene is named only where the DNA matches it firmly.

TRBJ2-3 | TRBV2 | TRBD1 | CASSGQGTTDTQYF | TGTGCCAGCAGCGGACAGGGGACCACAGATACGCAGTATTTT
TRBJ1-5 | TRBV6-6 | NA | CASSSGVGQPQHF | TGTGCCAGCAGTTCCGGGGTCGGGCAGCCCCAGCATTTT
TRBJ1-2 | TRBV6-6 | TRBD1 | CASSYSRGRSYGYTF | TGTGCCAGCAGTTACAGTAGGGGGCGAAGCTATGGCTACACCTTC
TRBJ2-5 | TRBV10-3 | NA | CAISESGSETQYF | TGTGCCATCAGTGAGTCTGGGAGTGAGACCCAGTACTTC
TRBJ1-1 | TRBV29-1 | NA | CSVAQGKNTEAFF | TGCAGCGTCGCCCAGGGAAAGAACACTGAAGCTTTCTTT
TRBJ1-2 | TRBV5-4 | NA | CASSLQGINYGYTF | TGTGCCAGCAGCTTGCAGGGAATCAACTATGGCTACACCTTC
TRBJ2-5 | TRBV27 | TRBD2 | CASSLWTSSGETQYF | TGTGCCAGCAGTTTATGGACTAGCTCGGGAGAGACCCAGTACTTC
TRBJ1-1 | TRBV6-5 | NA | CASSYSTGWRNTEAFF | TGTGCCAGCAGTTACTCTACAGGGTGGAGGAACACTGAAGCTTTCTTT
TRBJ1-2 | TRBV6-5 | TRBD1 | CASTKKGQGYGYTF | TGTGCCAGCACTAAGAAAGGACAGGGCTATGGCTACACCTTC
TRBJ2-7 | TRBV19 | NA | CASSMGAQGGEQYF | TGTGCCAGTAGTATGGGGGCCCAGGGGGGCGAGCAGTACTTC
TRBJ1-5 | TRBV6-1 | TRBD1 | CASRPTGEQPQHF | TGTGCCAGCAGGCCTACAGGGGAGCAGCCCCAGCATTTT
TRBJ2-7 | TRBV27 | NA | CASSLFQGSYEQYF | TGTGCCAGCAGTTTATTTCAGGGATCCTACGAGCAGTACTTC
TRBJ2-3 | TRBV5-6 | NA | CASSLDLATDTQYF | TGTGCCAGCAGCTTGGATTTAGCGACAGATACGCAGTATTTT
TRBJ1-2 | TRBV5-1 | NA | CASSANTDNYGYTF | TGCGCCAGCAGCGCCAACACCGATAACTATGGCTACACCTTC
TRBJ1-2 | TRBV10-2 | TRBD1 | CASRDRGTNYGYTF | TGCGCCAGCAGGGACAGGGGCACGAACTATGGCTACACCTTC
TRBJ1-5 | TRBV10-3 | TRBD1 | CAIGLDRGGGQPQHF | TGTGCCATCGGACTGGACAGGGGAGGTGGTCAGCCCCAGCATTTT
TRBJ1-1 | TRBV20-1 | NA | CSASLVTEAFF | TGCAGTGCCTCTCTAGTCACTGAAGCTTTCTTT